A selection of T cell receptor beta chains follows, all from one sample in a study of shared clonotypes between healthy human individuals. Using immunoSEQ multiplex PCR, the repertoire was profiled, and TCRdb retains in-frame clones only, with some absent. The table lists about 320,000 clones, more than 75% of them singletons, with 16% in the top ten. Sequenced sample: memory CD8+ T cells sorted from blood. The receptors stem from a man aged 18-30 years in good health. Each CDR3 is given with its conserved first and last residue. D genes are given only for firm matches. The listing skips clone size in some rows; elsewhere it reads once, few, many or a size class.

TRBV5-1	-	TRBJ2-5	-	TGCGCCAGCAGCTTAGGTCCGGGTTGGGGGATCGGAGAGACCCAGTACTTC	CASSLGPGWGIGETQYF
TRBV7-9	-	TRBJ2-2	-	TGTGCCAGCAGCTACCCCTTAAACGCACATCATACCGGGGAGCTGTTTTTT	CASSYPLNAHHTGELFF
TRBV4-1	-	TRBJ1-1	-	TGCGCCAGCAGCCAACCCACAGAAAAGGTCACTGAAGCTTTCTTT	CASSQPTEKVTEAFF
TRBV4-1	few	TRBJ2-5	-	TGCGCCAGCAGCCTAGGGTACAGGGTCCAAGAGACCCAGTACTTC	CASSLGYRVQETQYF
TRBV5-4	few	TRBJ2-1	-	TGTGCCAGCAGCTCGTCCGGGACCCCCGACAATGAGCAGTTCTTC	CASSSSGTPDNEQFF
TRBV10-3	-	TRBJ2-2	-	TGTGCCATCATTCGGAACACCGGGGAGCTGTTTTTT	CAIIRNTGELFF
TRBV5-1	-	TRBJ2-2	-	TGCGCCAGCAGCTTTTTGGCAGGGAACGGCGGGGAGCTGTTTTTT	CASSFLAGNGGELFF
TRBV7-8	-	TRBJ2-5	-	TGTGCCAGCAGCTTAGGAAGGTCCCGCGGGACTTACCAAGAGACCCAGTACTTC	CASSLGRSRGTYQETQYF
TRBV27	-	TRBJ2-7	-	TGTGCCAGCAGTTTAGGGCCCGGCGCGGACCCCTACGAGCAGTACTTC	CASSLGPGADPYEQYF
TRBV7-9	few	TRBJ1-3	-	TGTGCCAGCAGCTTGAGTGACATAGACCCTGGAAACACCATATATTTT	CASSLSDIDPGNTIYF
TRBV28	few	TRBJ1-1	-	TGTGCCAGCAGTCCTTGGGCAGGAAACACTGAAGCTTTCTTT	CASSPWAGNTEAFF
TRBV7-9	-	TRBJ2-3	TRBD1	TGTGCCAGCAGCCCGCGGACAGGGCCCCGCCGCACAGATACGCAGTATTTT	CASSPRTGPRRTDTQYF
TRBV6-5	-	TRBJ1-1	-	TGTGCCAGCAGTTACTCTGGGGGGGTAGGCACTGAAGCTTTCTTT	CASSYSGGVGTEAFF
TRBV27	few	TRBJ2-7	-	TGTGCCAGCAGTTTTAACCCTTTTTACGAGCAGTACTTC	CASSFNPFYEQYF
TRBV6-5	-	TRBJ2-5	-	TGTGCCAGCAGTTACTCCCGGACGGCTCAAGAGACCCAGTACTTC	CASSYSRTAQETQYF
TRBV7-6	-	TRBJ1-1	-	TGTGCCAGCAGACGACTACCTCCGGGGCGGGCTGAAGCTTTCTTT	CASRRLPPGRAEAFF
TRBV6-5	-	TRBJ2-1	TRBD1	TGTGCCAGCAGCCGGGACAGGTCCTCCTACAATGAGCAGTTCTTC	CASSRDRSSYNEQFF
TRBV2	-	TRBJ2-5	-	TGTGCCAGGGAACAAATCCAAGAGACCCAGTACTTC	CAREQIQETQYF
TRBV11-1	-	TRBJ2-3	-	TGTGCCAGCAGCTTGGAGGGTGGGACAGATACGCAGTATTTT	CASSLEGGTDTQYF
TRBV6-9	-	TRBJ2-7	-	TGTGCCAGCACCGAGGGCTCCCCTACCTACGAGCAGTACTTC	CASTEGSPTYEQYF
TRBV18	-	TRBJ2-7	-	TGTGCCAGCTCACCACAGTATAAGTTTTACGAGCAGTACTTC	CASSPQYKFYEQYF
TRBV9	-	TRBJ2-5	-	TGTGCCAGCAGCGTCAAGGGGGGGCAAGAGACCCAGTACTTC	CASSVKGGQETQYF
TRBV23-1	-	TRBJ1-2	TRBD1	TGCGCCAGCAGTCGTCGACAGGGGGGTGGCTACACCTTC	CASSRRQGGGYTF
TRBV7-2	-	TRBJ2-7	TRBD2	TGTGCCAGCAGCCAACACGGGGGGACTAGCGGCTACGAGCAGTACTTC	CASSQHGGTSGYEQYF
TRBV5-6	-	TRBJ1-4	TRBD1	TGTGCCAGCAGCTGGGGACAGGGGGATGAGAAACTGTTTTTT	CASSWGQGDEKLFF
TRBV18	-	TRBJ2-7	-	TGTGCCAGCTCCTTCTCCCCAGAATACGAGCAGTACTTC	CASSFSPEYEQYF
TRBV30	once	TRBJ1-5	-	TGTGCCTGGGGAACAGAGAATTATAGCAATCAGCCCCAGCATTTT	CAWGTENYSNQPQHF
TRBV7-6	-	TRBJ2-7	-	TGTGCCAGCAGCTTAGGACTAGGCGGCGAGCAGTACTTC	CASSLGLGGEQYF